This TCR beta chain was identified during a study of regulatory T cells in long-lasting Graves disease. According to the study, TCR beta libraries were built with iRepertoire HTBI primers and CDR3-region Arm-PCR. TCRdb fed the multiplex PCR reads into MiXCR, producing one record per CDR3 protein. The table has around 480,000 distinct CDR3 sequences, roughly 15% seen once. Time point meaning: newly diagnosed GD, antithyroid drugs for less than 3 months. With RNA extracted from PBMCs as input, the TCR library was made. V lost 4 bases and J lost 3; bases outside the gene matches: 11. CDR3 length equals 16 residues. The germline V gene has CDR1 KGHSH and CDR2 LQKENI. The same sample was also studied in work on T cells in Graves' hyperthyroidism and ophthalmopathy.

The sequences come from peripheral blood mononuclear cells (PBMCs), collected at new diagnosis, from a patient treated with antithyroid drugs. V gene TRBV18 combines with J gene TRBJ1-1; 7 bases agree with TRBD1. This clonotype originated in a middle-aged woman with Graves disease. CDR3 DNA: TGTGCCAGCTCACTATTACCCGGGACAGCGGACACTGAAGCTTTCTTT. This encodes CASSLLPGTADTEAFF. Filled out from reference TRBV18 and TRBJ1-1, the complete variable domain reads NAGVMQNPRHLVRRRGQEARLRCSPMKGHSHVYWYRQLPEEGLKFMVYLQKENIIDESGMPKERFSAEFPKEGPSILRIQQVVRGDSAAYFCASSLLPGTADTEAFFGQGTRLTVV.